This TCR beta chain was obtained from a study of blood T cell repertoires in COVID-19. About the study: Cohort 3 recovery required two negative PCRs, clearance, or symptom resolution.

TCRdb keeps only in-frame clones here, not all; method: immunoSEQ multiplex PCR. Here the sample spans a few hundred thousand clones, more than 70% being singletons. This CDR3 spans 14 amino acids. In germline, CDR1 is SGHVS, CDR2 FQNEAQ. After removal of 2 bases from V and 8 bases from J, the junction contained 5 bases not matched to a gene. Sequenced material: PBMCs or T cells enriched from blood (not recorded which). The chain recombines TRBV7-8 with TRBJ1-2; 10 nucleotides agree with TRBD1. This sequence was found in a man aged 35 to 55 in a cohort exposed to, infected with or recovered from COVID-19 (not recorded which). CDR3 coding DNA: TGTGCCAGCAGCTTACCCCGGACAGGGGGGGGCTACACCTTC. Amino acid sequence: CASSLPRTGGGYTF.